This note documents a single T cell receptor beta chain sequence. Its specificity is unknown. The data derive from a study of shared clonotypes between healthy human individuals. Study results and limitations: The donor pool, a small one, limited the genetic and exposure-history diversity represented.

As processed by the authors: ImmunoSEQ supplied junction-only sequences lacking quality scores, so filtering was different. Sequencing was performed with immunoSEQ multiplex PCR; in TCRdb, only in-frame clones are kept and a portion is missing. The V and J calls and clone size were taken over from that table, and D and trimming were inferred from the DNA. The sample yields 500,000 or so clones, about 96% seen once. Trimming left V 5 bases short and J 4 bases short, with 18 bases between. The length of the CDR3 is 15 residues. Germline values: CDR1 SEHNR, CDR2 FQNEAQ (reference sequence). This chain joins TRBV7-9 and TRBJ2-7; no clear D gene. The receptor's source is a woman aged 25 to 39 in good health. What was sequenced was naive CD4+ T cells sorted from blood. Indicated subset: CD45RA+ positively selected. In DNA form, the CDR3 reads TGTGCCAGCAGCCCTGGGGTTGTGATTTCTTACGAGCAGTACTTC. Translated, it gives CASSPGVVISYEQYF.